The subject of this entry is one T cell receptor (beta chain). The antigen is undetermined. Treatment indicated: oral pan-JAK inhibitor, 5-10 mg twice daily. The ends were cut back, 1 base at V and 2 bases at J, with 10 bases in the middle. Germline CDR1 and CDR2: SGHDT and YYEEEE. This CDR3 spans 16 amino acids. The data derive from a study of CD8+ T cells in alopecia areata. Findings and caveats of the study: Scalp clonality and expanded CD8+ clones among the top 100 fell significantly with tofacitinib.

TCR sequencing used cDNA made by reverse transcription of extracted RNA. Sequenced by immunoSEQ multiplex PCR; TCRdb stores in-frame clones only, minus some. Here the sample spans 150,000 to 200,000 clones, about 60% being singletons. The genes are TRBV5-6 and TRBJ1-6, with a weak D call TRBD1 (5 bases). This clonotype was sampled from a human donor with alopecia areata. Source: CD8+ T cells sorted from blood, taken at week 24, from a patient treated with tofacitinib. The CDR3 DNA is TGTGCCAGCAGCTTGATCCAGGGTACCTATAATTCACCCCTCCACTTT. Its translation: CASSLIQGTYNSPLHF.